The 4 T cell receptor beta chains in this list originate from one sample, sequenced in a study of T cells after somatic rescue of genetic block. Only in-frame clones appear in the TCRdb table, and some are missing; sequencing was by immunoSEQ multiplex PCR. The table includes 110,000 or so clones, just over 90% detected once. The specimen sequenced was peripheral blood mononuclear cells (PBMCs). These receptors were collected from a woman between 18 and 29 years old.

The rearrangement joins TRBV18 to TRBJ1-1; 10 nucleotides match TRBD1. This CDR3 has 16 residues. Trimming cost V 7 bases and J 3 bases; bases outside gene matches: 11. Germline values: CDR1 KGHSH, CDR2 LQKENI. CDR3 in amino acids: CASWRPGQGRDTEAFF. DNA of the CDR3: TGTGCCAGCTGGCGACCGGGACAGGGGAGGGACACTGAAGCTTTCTTT.

This rearrangement joins TRBV10-1 to TRBJ1-3, with TRBD1 as a possible D gene (6 bases). The V gene's germline CDR1 is WNHNN and CDR2 SYGVQD (reference sequence). This CDR3 has 15 residues. Trimming shortened V by 4 bases and J by 1 base, and 11 bases separated the two germline ends. CDR3 protein: CASSGPQGSGNTIYF. The DNA of the CDR3 is TGCGCCAGCAGTGGGCCACAGGGATCTGGAAACACCATATATTTT.

The chain recombines TRBV6-6 with TRBJ1-5, with 7 bases lining up with TRBD1. CDR3 length: 15 residues. The V segment lost 5 bases and the J segment 6 bases; nucleotides outside the gene matches: 10. Germline V gives CDR1 MNHNY, CDR2 SVGAGI (reference sequence). The CDR3 protein is CASSTPRTGGQPQHF. The CDR3 DNA is TGTGCCAGCAGTACCCCCCGGACAGGCGGTCAGCCCCAGCATTTT.

This rearrangement joins TRBV7-3 to TRBJ2-1; D ambiguous. Trimming pared 3 bases from V and 5 bases from J, leaving 8 bases between. Germline assignment: CDR1 SGHTA and CDR2 FQGTGA. This CDR3 has 13 residues. The CDR3 coding sequence is TGTGCCAGCAGCTTCGGACGAGACAATGAGCAGTTCTTC. This codes for CASSFGRDNEQFF.